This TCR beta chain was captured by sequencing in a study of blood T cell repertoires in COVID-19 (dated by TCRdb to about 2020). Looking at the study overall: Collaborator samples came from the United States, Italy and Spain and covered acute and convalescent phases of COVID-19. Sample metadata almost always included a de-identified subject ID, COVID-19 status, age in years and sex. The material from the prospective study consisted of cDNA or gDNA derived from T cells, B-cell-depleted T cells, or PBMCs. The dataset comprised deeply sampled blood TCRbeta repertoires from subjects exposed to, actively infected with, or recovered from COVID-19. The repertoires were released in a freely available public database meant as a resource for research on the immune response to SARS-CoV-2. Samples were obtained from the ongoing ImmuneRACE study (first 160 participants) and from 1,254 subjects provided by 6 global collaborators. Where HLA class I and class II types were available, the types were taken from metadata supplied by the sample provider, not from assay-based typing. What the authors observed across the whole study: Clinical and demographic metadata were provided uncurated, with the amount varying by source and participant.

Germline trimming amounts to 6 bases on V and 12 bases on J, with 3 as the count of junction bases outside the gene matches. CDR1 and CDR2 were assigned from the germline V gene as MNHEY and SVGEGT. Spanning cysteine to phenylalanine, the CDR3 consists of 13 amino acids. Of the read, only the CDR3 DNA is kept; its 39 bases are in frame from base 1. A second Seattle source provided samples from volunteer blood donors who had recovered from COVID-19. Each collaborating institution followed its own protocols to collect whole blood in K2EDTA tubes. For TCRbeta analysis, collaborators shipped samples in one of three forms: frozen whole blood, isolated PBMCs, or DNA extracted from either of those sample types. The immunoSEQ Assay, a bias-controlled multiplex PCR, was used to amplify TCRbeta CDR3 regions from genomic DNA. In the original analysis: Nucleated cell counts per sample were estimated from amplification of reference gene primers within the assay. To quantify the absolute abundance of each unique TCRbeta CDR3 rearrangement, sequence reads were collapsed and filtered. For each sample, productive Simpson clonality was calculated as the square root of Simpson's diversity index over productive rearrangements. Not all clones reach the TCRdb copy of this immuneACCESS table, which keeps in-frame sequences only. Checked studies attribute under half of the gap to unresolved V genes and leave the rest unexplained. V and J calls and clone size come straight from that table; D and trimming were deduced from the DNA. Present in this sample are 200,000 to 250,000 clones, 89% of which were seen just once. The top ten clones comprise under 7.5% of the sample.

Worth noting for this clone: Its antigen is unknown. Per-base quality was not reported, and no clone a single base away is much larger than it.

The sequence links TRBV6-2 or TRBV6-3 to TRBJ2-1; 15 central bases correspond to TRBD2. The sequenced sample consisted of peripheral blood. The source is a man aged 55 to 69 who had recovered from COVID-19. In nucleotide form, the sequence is TGTGCCAGCAGCAAGGGACTAGCGGGAGGGCAGTTCTTC. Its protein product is CASSKGLAGGQFF.